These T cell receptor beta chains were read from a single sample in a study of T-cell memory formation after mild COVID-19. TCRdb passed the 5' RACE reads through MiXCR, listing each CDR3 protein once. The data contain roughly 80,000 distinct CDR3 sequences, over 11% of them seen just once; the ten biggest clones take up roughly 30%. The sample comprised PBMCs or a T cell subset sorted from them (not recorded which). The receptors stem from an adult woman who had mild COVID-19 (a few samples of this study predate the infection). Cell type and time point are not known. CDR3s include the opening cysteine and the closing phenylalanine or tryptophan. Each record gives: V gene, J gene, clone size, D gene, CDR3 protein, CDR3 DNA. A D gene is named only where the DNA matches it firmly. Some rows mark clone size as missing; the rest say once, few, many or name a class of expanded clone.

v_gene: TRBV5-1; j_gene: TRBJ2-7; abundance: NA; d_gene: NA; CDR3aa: CASRPNRDFSYEQYF; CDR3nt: TGCGCCAGCAGACCAAACCGGGACTTTTCCTACGAGCAGTACTTC
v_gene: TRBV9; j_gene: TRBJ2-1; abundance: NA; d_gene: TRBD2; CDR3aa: CASSVGAGGGYNEQFF; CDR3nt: TGTGCCAGCAGCGTAGGGGCGGGAGGGGGCTACAATGAGCAGTTCTTC
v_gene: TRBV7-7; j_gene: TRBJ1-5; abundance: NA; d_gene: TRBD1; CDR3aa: CASSRTGQGWSNQPQHF; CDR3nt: TGTGCCAGCAGCCGAACGGGACAGGGTTGGAGCAATCAGCCCCAGCATTTT
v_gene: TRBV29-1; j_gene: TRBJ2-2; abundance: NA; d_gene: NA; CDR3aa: CSVEDSRRSKSAGELFF; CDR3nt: TGCAGCGTTGAAGATTCCCGACGGTCGAAGAGCGCCGGGGAGCTGTTTTTT
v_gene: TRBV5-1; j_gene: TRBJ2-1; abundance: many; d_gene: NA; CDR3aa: CASSLTGNEQFF; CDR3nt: TGCGCCAGCAGCTTGACGGGGAATGAGCAGTTCTTC
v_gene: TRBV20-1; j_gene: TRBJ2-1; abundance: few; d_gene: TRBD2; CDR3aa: CSARDLGGWDNEQFF; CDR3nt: TGCAGTGCTAGAGATCTCGGGGGGTGGGACAATGAGCAGTTCTTC
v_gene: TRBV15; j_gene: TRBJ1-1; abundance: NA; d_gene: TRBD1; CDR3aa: CATSSTGQGARSTEAFF; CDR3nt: TGTGCCACCAGCAGCACCGGACAGGGGGCGCGGAGCACTGAAGCTTTCTTT
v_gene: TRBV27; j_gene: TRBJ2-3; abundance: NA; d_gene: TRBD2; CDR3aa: CASGYLRASGADTQYF; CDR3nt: TGTGCCAGCGGATATTTGAGGGCTAGCGGGGCAGATACGCAGTATTTT
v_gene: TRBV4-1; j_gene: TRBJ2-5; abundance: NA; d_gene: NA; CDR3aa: CASSQDMRGETQYF; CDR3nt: TGCGCCAGCAGCCAAGATATGAGAGGAGAGACCCAGTACTTC
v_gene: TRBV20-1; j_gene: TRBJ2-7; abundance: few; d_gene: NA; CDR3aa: CSARDWRESLHYEQYF; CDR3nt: TGCAGTGCTAGAGATTGGAGGGAGTCCCTCCACTACGAGCAGTACTTC
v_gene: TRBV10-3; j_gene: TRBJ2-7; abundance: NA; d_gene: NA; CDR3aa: CAIREPGNSDYEQYF; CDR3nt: TGTGCCATCAGGGAACCCGGCAACTCGGACTACGAGCAGTACTTC
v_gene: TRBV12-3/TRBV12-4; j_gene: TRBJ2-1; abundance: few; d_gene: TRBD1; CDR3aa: CASSPPGQGAGDEQFF; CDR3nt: TGTGCCAGCAGTCCCCCGGGACAGGGGGCTGGAGATGAGCAGTTCTTC
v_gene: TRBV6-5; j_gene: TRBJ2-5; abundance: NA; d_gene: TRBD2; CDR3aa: CASSESGGSQETQYF; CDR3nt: TGTGCCAGCAGTGAGAGCGGGGGGTCGCAAGAGACCCAGTACTTC
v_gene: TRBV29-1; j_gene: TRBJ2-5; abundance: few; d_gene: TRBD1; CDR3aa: CSVTGTEETQYF; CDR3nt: TGCAGCGTAACAGGGACAGAGGAGACCCAGTACTTC
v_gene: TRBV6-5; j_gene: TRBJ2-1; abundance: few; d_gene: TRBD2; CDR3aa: CASVRREGSYNEQFF; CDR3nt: TGTGCCAGCGTGAGACGGGAGGGGAGTTACAATGAGCAGTTCTTC
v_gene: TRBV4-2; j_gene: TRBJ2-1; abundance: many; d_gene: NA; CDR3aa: CASSLGTYNEQFF; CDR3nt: TGTGCCAGCAGCCTTGGAACTTACAATGAGCAGTTCTTC
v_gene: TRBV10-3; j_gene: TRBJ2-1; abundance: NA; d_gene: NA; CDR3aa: CAISHRSQTYNEQFF; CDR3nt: TGTGCCATCAGCCACAGGTCACAAACCTACAATGAGCAGTTCTTC
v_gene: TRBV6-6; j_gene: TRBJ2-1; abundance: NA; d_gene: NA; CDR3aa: CASSYSVQTLALHNEQFF; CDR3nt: TGTGCCAGCAGTTACTCGGTGCAGACCTTAGCTCTCCACAATGAGCAGTTCTTC
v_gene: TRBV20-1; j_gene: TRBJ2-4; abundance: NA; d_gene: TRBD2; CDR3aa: CSARDTLGLAGGATFLAKNIQYF; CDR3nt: TGCAGTGCTAGAGATACTCTTGGACTAGCGGGGGGCGCAACATTTCTAGCCAAAAACATTCAGTACTTC
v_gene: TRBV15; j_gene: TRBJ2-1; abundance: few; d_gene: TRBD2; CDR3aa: CATSPRSSGRGDEQFF; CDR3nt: TGTGCCACCAGCCCCCGTTCTAGCGGGCGAGGGGATGAGCAGTTCTTC
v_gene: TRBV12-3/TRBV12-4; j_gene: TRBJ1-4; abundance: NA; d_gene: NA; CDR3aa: CASSLRVLNEKLFF; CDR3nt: TGTGCCAGCAGTCTCAGGGTACTTAATGAAAAACTGTTTTTT
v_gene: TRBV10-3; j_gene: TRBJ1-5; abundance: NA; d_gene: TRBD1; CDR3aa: CVISDGGQGYQPQHF; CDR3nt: TGTGTCATCAGTGACGGGGGACAGGGCTATCAGCCCCAGCATTTT
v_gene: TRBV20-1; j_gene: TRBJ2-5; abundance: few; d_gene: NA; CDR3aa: CSATEGTPKVEISLETQYF; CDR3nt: TGCAGTGCTACCGAAGGGACACCGAAGGTCGAGATAAGTTTGGAGACCCAGTACTTC
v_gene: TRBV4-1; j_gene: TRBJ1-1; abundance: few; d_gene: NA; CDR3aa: CASSPKRGTEAFF; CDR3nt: TGCGCCAGCAGCCCTAAGAGGGGCACTGAAGCTTTCTTT
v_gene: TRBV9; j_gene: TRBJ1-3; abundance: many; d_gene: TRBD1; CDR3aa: CASSVDTGGTGNTIYF; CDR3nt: TGTGCCAGCAGCGTAGACACAGGGGGTACTGGAAACACCATATATTTT
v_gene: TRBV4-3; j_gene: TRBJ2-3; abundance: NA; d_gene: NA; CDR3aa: CASSQGVGTDTQYF; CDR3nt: TGCGCCAGCAGCCAGGGGGTCGGCACAGATACGCAGTATTTT
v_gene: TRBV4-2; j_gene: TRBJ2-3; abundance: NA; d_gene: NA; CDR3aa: CASSQDWPHTDTQYF; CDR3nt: TGTGCCAGCAGCCAAGATTGGCCGCACACAGATACGCAGTATTTT
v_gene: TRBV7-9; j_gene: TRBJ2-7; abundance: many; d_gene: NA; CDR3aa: CVESGAGSEQYF; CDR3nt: TGTGTCGAGTCAGGGGCGGGAAGCGAGCAGTACTTC
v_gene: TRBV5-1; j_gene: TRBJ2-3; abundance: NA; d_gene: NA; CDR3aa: CASTPRDSRYPDTQYF; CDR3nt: TGCGCCAGCACCCCCCGGGACTCGCGATATCCAGATACGCAGTATTTT
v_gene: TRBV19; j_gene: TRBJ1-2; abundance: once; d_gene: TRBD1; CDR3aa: CASSITGDGYTF; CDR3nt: TGTGCCAGTAGTATCACAGGGGATGGCTACACCTTC
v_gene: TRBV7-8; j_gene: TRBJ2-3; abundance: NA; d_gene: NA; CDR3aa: CASSGLGRLTSTDTQYF; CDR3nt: TGTGCCAGCAGCGGGTTGGGACGGCTTACTAGCACAGATACGCAGTATTTT
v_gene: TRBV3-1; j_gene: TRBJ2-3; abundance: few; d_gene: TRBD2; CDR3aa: CASSQRRLADTDTQYF; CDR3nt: TGTGCCAGCAGCCAAAGAAGACTAGCGGACACAGATACGCAGTATTTT
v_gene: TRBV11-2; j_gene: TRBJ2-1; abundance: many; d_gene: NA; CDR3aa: CASSLAREYEQFF; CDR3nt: TGTGCCAGCAGCTTAGCCCGGGAGTATGAGCAGTTCTTC
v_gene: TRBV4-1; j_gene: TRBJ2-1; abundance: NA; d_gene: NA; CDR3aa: CASTQPGHEYNEQFF; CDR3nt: TGCGCCAGCACCCAACCGGGACACGAATACAATGAGCAGTTCTTC
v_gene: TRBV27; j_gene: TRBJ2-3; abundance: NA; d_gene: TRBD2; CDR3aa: CASSAPLAGETDTQYF; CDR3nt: TGTGCCAGCAGTGCGCCACTAGCGGGGGAGACAGATACGCAGTATTTT
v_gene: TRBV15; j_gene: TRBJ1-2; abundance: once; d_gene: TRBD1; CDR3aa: CATSVPGQGADGYTF; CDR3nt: TGTGCCACCAGCGTGCCGGGACAGGGGGCCGATGGCTACACCTTC
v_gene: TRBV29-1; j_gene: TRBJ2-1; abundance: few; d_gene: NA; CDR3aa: CSVVRAGFNEQFF; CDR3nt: TGCAGCGTTGTGCGCGCCGGATTCAATGAGCAGTTCTTC
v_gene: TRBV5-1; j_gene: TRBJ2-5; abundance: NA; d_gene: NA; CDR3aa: CASSADRSKTQYF; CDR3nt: TGCGCCAGCAGCGCGGACAGATCGAAGACCCAGTACTTC
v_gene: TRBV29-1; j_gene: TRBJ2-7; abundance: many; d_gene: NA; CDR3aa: CSVEGTAAYEQYF; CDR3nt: TGCAGCGTTGAAGGGACGGCAGCCTACGAGCAGTACTTC
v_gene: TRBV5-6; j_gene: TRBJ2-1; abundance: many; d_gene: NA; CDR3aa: CASSEKYSYNEQFF; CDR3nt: TGTGCCAGCAGCGAGAAATACTCCTACAATGAGCAGTTCTTC
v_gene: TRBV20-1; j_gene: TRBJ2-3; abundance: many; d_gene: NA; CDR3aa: CSAITDTQYF; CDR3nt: TGCAGTGCTATAACAGATACGCAGTATTTT
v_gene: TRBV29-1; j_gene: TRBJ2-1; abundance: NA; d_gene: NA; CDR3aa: CSVPSYNEQFF; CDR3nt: TGCAGCGTTCCCTCCTACAATGAGCAGTTCTTC
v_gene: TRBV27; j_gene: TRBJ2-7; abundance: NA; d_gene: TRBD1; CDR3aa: CASRLTGGYEQYF; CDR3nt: TGTGCCAGCAGACTTACAGGGGGGTACGAGCAGTACTTC
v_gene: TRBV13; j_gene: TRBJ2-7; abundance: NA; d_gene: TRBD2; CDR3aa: CASSWGLAGITYEQYF; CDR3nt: TGTGCCAGCAGCTGGGGACTAGCGGGGATAACCTACGAGCAGTACTTC
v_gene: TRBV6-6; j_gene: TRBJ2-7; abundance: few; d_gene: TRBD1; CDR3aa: CASSSHQTGPSSYEQYF; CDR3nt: TGTGCCAGCAGTTCACACCAGACAGGGCCTAGCTCCTACGAGCAGTACTTC
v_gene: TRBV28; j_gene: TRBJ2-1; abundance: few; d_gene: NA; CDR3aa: CASSLEGPRAEQFF; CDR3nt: TGTGCCAGCAGTTTAGAGGGACCCCGTGCTGAGCAGTTCTTC
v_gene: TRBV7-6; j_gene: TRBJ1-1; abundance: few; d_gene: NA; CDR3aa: CASSLKPGPGITEAFF; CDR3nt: TGTGCCAGCAGCCTCAAACCGGGGCCGGGGATCACTGAAGCTTTCTTT
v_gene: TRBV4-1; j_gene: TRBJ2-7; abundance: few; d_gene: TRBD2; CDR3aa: CASSQVGGDYEQYF; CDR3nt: TGCGCCAGCAGCCAAGTGGGGGGGGACTACGAGCAGTACTTC
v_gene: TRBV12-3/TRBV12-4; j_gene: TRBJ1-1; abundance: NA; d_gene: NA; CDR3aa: CASSLQGTEAFF; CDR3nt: TGTGCCAGCAGTTTACAAGGGACTGAAGCTTTCTTT
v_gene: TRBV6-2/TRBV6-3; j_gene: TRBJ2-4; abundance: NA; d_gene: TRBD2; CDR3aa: CASSPGGGIQYF; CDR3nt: TGTGCCAGCAGCCCGGGGGGAGGCATTCAGTACTTC
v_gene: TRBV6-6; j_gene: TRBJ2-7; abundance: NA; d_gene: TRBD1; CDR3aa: CASSYPGQGVEQYF; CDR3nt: TGTGCCAGCAGTTACCCCGGGCAGGGGGTCGAGCAGTACTTC
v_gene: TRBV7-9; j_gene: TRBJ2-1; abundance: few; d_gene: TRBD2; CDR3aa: CASSLVGLAGVVGSGEQFF; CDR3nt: TGTGCCAGCAGCTTAGTCGGTCTAGCGGGAGTAGTTGGTTCTGGTGAGCAGTTCTTC
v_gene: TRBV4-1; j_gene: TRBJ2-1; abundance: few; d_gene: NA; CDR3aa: CASSQAWGDSYNEQFF; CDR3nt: TGCGCCAGCAGCCAAGCGTGGGGGGACTCCTACAATGAGCAGTTCTTC
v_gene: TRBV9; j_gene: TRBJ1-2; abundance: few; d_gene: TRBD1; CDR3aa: CASSAAPGQGYGYTF; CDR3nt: TGTGCCAGCAGCGCGGCCCCGGGACAGGGTTATGGCTACACCTTC